This T cell receptor (beta chain) was obtained from a study of T cell responses to AZD1222 COVID-19 vaccine. Broader study findings: Unmutated variant regions are reportedly the target of nearly half of TCRs that are spike-specific. White British people made up most donors, females outnumbered males, and clonal diversity was possibly underestimated.

CDR3 length equals 15 residues. Repertoires were generated with immunoSEQ multiplex PCR, while TCRdb's copy carries only in-frame clones and drops some. The profile covers some 130,000 clones, with roughly 93% appearing a single time and around 0.99% taken by the ten largest. With respect to this clone: The antigen is not known.

Material: peripheral blood, obtained 28 days after the second AZD1222 dose. The chain has TRBV21-1 and TRBJ1-3. TRBV21-1 is described as a pseudogene. This clonotype was sampled from an adult who received the AZD1222 COVID-19 vaccine. The CDR3 DNA reads as TGTGCCAGCAGCAACCCTTCCTTTCCTGGAAACACCATATATTTT. Amino acids: CASSNPSFPGNTIYF.